This T cell receptor beta chain is from a study of cytomegalovirus exposure and HLA in healthy donors. Notes on the study in general: Several of the most significant clusters appeared, in a later analysis, to be linked to common viral pathogens.

In regard to this clone: Its matching antigen is unknown.

Trimming removed 8 bases from V and 3 bases from J, with 11 bases in between. Germline lookup yields CDR1 SEHNR and CDR2 FQNEAQ (reference sequence). This CDR3 is built from 13 residues. Vbeta (60) and Jbeta (13) primers were used in the PCR. The repertoire was sequenced with immunoSEQ multiplex PCR; TCRdb's copy has only in-frame clones and lacks some. In all, the sample yields over 55,000 clones. The gene calls are TRBV7-9 and TRBJ1-5; tentatively, D is TRBD1 (6 bases). The clonotype was recovered from a boy aged 10-17 years in good health and CMV-seronegative. The sequenced material came from PBMCs. The CDR3 reads CASQRTDNQPQHF. The CDR3 DNA reads as TGTGCCAGCCAACGGACAGACAATCAGCCCCAGCATTTT.